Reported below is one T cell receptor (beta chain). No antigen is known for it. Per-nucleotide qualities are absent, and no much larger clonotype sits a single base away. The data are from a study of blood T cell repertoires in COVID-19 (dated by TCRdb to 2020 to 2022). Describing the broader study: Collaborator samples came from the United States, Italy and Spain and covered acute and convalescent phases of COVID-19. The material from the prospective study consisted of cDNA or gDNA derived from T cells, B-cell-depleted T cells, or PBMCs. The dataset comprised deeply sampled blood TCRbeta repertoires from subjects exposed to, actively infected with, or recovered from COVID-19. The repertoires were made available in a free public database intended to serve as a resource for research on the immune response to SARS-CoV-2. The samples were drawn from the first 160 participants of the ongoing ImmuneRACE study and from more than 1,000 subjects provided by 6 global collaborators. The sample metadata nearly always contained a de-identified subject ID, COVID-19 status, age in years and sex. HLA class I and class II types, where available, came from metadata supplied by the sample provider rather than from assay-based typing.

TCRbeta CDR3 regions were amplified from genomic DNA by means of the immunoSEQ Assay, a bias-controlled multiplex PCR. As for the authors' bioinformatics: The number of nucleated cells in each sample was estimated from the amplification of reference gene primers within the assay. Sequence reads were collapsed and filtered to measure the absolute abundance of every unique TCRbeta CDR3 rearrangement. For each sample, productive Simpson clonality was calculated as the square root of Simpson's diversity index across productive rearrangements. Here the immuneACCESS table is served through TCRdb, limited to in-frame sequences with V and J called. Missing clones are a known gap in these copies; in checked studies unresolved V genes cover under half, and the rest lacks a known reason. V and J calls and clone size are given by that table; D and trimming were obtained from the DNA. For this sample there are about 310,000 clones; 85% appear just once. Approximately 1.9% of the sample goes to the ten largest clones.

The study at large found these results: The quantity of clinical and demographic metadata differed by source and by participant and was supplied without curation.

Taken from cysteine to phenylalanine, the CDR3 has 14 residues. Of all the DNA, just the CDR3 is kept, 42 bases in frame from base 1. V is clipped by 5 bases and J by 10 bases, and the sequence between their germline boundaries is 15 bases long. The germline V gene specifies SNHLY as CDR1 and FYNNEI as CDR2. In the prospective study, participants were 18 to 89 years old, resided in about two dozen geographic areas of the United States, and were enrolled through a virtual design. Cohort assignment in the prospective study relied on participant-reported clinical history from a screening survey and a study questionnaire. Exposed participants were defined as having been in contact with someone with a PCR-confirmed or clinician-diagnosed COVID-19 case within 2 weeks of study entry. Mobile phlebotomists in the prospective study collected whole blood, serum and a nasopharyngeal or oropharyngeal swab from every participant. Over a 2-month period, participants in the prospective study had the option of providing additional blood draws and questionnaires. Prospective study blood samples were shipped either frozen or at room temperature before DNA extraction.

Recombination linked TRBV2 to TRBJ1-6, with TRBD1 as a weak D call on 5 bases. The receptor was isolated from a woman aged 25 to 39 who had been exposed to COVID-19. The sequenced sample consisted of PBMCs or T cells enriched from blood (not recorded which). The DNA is TGTGCCAGCAGTTTCCAGGGTATTCGCTCACCCCTCCACTTT. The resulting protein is CASSFQGIRSPLHF.